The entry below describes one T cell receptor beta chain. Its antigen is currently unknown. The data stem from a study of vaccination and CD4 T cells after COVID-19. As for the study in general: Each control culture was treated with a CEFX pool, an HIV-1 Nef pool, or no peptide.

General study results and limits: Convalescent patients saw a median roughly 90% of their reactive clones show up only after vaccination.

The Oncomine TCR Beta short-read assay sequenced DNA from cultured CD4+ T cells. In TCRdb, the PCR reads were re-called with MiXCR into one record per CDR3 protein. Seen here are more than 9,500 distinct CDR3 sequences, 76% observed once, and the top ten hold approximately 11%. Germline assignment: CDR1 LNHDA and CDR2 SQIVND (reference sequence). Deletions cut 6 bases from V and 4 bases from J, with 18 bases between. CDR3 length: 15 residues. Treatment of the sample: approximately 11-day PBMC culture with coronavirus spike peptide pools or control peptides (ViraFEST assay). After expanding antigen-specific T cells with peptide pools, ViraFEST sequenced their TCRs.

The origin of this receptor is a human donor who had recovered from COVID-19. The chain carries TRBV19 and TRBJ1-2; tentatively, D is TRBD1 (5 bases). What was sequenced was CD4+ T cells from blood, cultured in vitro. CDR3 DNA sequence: TGTGCCAGTAGCCGGAGGAGAGGGGACGGCTATGGCTACACCTTC. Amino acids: CASSRRRGDGYGYTF.